One sample yielded the 25 T cell receptor beta chains listed below, sequenced in a study of vaccination and CD4 T cells after COVID-19. As to treatment: roughly 10-day PBMC culture with coronavirus spike peptide pools or control peptides (ViraFEST assay). Oncomine TCR Beta short-read sequencing was applied to DNA from cultured CD4+ T cells. TCRdb reprocessed the PCR reads via MiXCR and lists one record per CDR3 protein. This sample has around 25,000 distinct CDR3 sequences, with under 55% found just once. The antigens of these receptors remain unknown. Sequenced sample: CD4+ T cells from blood, cultured in vitro. The receptors derive from a human donor who had recovered from COVID-19.

There are a few counts of this clonotype. The chain combines TRBV6-1 with TRBJ1-6; 9 bases agree with TRBD1. The CDR3 is 17 residues long. CDR1 is MNHNS and CDR2 is SASEGT in the germline V gene. With 5 bases clipped from V and 3 bases from J, the junction kept 8 bases outside the gene matches. CDR3 DNA sequence: TGTGCCAGCAGTCCCGGGACAGGGATTCACTATAATTCACCCCTCCACTTT. It translates to CASSPGTGIHYNSPLHF.

The V gene is TRBV5-1, the J gene TRBJ1-1; D unclear. The CDR3 covers 14 residues. Germline CDR1 and CDR2: SGHRS and YFSETQ. V dropped 0 bases and J dropped 3 bases, with 9 bases sitting between them. This CDR3 reads CASSLDRTDTEAFF. CDR3 DNA sequence: TGCGCCAGCAGCTTGGATCGCACCGACACTGAAGCTTTCTTT.

This clonotype was counted only a few times. This sequence joins TRBV11-2 and TRBJ1-1, with TRBD1 as a possible D gene (5 bases). Trimming stripped 5 bases from V and 4 bases from J, with 11 bases between. CDR1 SGHAT and CDR2 FQNNGV come from the germline V gene. There are 13 residues in the CDR3. CDR3 sequence: CASSPAGGTEAFF. Written as DNA, the CDR3 is TGTGCCAGCAGCCCCGCGGGGGGCACTGAAGCTTTCTTT.

This clonotype was picked up a small number of times. The V and J genes are TRBV6-2 or TRBV6-3 and TRBJ2-1, with TRBD2 matching 12 bases. The CDR3 covers 18 residues. V lost 4 bases and J lost 1; bases outside the gene matches: 8. Germline V gene sequence: CDR1 MNHEY, CDR2 SVGEGT. In nucleotides, the CDR3 is TGTGCCAGCAGTTCACACGGACTAGCGGGAAGGTCCTACAATGAGCAGTTCTTC. Its protein product is CASSSHGLAGRSYNEQFF.

The CDR3 DNA sequence: TGTGCCAGCAGGCAGAGGCAGGTGGGCACTGAAGCTTTCTTT. Translation: CASRQRQVGTEAFF. The chain joins TRBV6-1 to TRBJ1-1; D gene unclear. This CDR3 contains 14 residues. The ends were cut back, 6 bases at V and 4 bases at J, with 15 bases in the middle. Germline lookup yields CDR1 MNHNS and CDR2 SASEGT.

V and J are TRBV20-1 and TRBJ2-7; TRBD2 agrees at 7 bases. Germline V gene sequence: CDR1 DFQATT, CDR2 SNEGSKA (reference sequence). The CDR3 length is 15 residues. The J segment lost 3 bases and the V segment lost 0 bases, leaving 8 bases of the junction unmatched. The CDR3 DNA reads TGCAGTGCTAGAGAGAGTAGGGCTAGCGGCTACGAGCAGTACTTC. Translation: CSARESRASGYEQYF.

This chain uses TRBV28 with TRBJ1-2; D possibly corresponds to TRBD1 (6 bases). Looked up from germline, CDR1 is MDHEN and CDR2 is SYDVKM. The V end lost 6 bases, the J end lost 3 bases, and 14 bases lay between the germline ends. The CDR3 runs to 14 residues. CDR3 DNA: TGTGCCAGCAGATCGATAGGGGGGGACTATGGCTACACCTTC. This sequence encodes CASRSIGGDYGYTF.

The chain uses TRBV10-3 and TRBJ1-1; no clear D gene. The V gene's germline CDR1 is ENHRY and CDR2 SYGVKD. V shed 0 bases and J shed 0 bases, with 5 bases lying between them. This CDR3 has 14 amino acids. CDR3 DNA sequence: TGTGCCATCAGTGAGTCTGGGATGAACACTGAAGCTTTCTTT. Its protein is CAISESGMNTEAFF.

This clonotype was recorded a few times. V gene TRBV6-5 combines with J gene TRBJ2-2; weak D call: TRBD1 (5 bases). V dropped 2 bases and J dropped 5 bases, with 12 bases sitting between them. Germline V lookup: CDR1 MNHEY, CDR2 SVGAGI. This CDR3 spans 15 amino acids. In DNA form, the CDR3 reads TGTGCCAGCAGTTACCACGACAGAATTACCGGGGAGCTGTTTTTT. Translation: CASSYHDRITGELFF.

The chain carries TRBV18 and TRBJ1-1; D perhaps matches TRBD1 (5 bases). Germline lookup yields CDR1 KGHSH and CDR2 LQKENI. V was trimmed by 6 bases and J by 0 bases, leaving 17 bases between them. This CDR3 is 16 amino acids long. CDR3 sequence (DNA): TGTGCCAGCTCTCCAACCCTAGACAGTCTGAACACTGAAGCTTTCTTT. It is translated as CASSPTLDSLNTEAFF. The full variable domain, its missing parts supplied by reference TRBV18 and TRBJ1-1, is NAGVMQNPRHLVRRRGQEARLRCSPMKGHSHVYWYRQLPEEGLKFMVYLQKENIIDESGMPKERFSAEFPKEGPSILRIQQVVRGDSAAYFCASSPTLDSLNTEAFFGQGTRLTVV.

The chain combines TRBV6-5 with TRBJ2-7; the D is unclear. CDR3 length: 16 residues. Trimming stripped 2 bases from V and 1 base from J, with 15 bases between. CDR1 is MNHEY, CDR2 SVGAGI, per germline. The CDR3 nucleotides are TGTGCCAGCAGTTACCTTGGACGGGCCTCATCCTACGAGCAGTACTTC. Translated: CASSYLGRASSYEQYF.

The J gene is TRBJ1-5, the V gene TRBV19; no clear D gene. The CDR3 is 16 residues long. Per germline, CDR1 LNHDA and CDR2 SQIVND (reference sequence). V was cut by 3 bases and J by 4 bases, with 16 bases left in between. In nucleotides, the CDR3 is TGTGCCAGTAGTATGCTGGTCTCCCACTATAATCAGCCCCAGCATTTT. It yields the protein CASSMLVSHYNQPQHF. Together with reference TRBV19 and TRBJ1-5, the CDR3 gives the full variable domain: DGGITQSPKYLFRKEGQNVTLSCEQNLNHDAMYWYRQDPGQGLRLIYYSQIVNDFQKGDIAEGYSVSREKKESFPLTVTSAQKNPTAFYLCASSMLVSHYNQPQHFGDGTRLSIL.

The chain uses TRBV11-3 and TRBJ1-1; 8 nucleotides line up with TRBD1. This CDR3 spans 15 amino acids. V gave up 1 base and J gave up 5 bases; unmatched junction bases: 6. Germline V gives CDR1 SGHNT, CDR2 YENEEA. The CDR3, as DNA: TGTGCCAGCAGCTTAGCCGGACAGGGTAAAACTGAAGCTTTCTTT. Protein: CASSLAGQGKTEAFF. Full variable domain (outside the CDR3, taken from reference TRBV11-3 and TRBJ1-1): EAGVVQSPRYKIIEKKQPVAFWCNPISGHNTLYWYLQNLGQGPELLIRYENEEAVDDSQLPKDRFSAERLKGVDSTLKIQPAELGDSAVYLCASSLAGQGKTEAFFGQGTRLTVV.

The chain recombines TRBV20-1 with TRBJ2-5; 8 bases match TRBD2. The germline CDR1 and CDR2 sequences are DFQATT and SNEGSKA (reference sequence). CDR3 length: 12 amino acids. Trimming removed 8 bases from V and 5 bases from J; junction bases left unmatched: 7. The CDR3 region has the DNA TGCAGTCCCAGCGGGGGCGTTGAGACCCAGTACTTC. This encodes CSPSGGVETQYF.

The rearrangement uses TRBV27 and TRBJ2-7, with 12 bases aligning to TRBD2. CDR3 size: 14 residues. After removal of 5 bases from V and 7 bases from J, the junction contained 6 bases not matched to a gene. Germline CDR1 MNHEY, CDR2 SMNVEV (reference sequence). CDR3 DNA sequence: TGTGCCAGCAGTCCGGGGACTAGCGGGCGGGAGCAGTACTTC. Its translation is CASSPGTSGREQYF.

The CDR3 loop reads CASSKGASSTDTQYF. The CDR3 DNA reads TGTGCCAGCAGTAAGGGGGCCTCTAGCACAGATACGCAGTATTTT. The chain uses TRBV25-1 and TRBJ2-3; 7 bases line up with TRBD1. Germline assignment: CDR1 MGHDK and CDR2 SYGVNS. CDR3 size: 15 residues. Unmatched junction bases numbered 5, after V lost 5 bases and J lost 0 bases.

V gene TRBV7-9 combines with J gene TRBJ2-7; 9 positions match TRBD1. V dropped 3 bases and J dropped 10; count of bases not matched to a gene: 13. Germline CDR1 and CDR2: SEHNR and FQNEAQ (reference sequence). CDR3 length: 15 residues. DNA for the CDR3: TGTGCCAGCAGCTTGGTGGAACCGACAGGGGGTACTCAGTACTTC. This gives the protein CASSLVEPTGGTQYF. The full variable domain, in which reference TRBV7-9 and TRBJ2-7 provide the parts outside the CDR3, is DTGVSQNPRHKITKRGQNVTFRCDPISEHNRLYWYRQTLGQGPEFLTYFQNEAQLEKSRLLSDRFSAERPKGSFSTLEIQRTEQGDSAMYLCASSLVEPTGGTQYFGPGTRLTVT.

The rearrangement links TRBV7-2 to TRBJ2-7; D tentatively fits TRBD1 or TRBD2 (5 bases each). Germline lookup yields CDR1 SGHTA and CDR2 FQGNSA. This CDR3 has 17 residues. The germline V and J ends were trimmed by 6 bases and 3 bases, with 24 bases remaining between them. This CDR3 is CASRPTVSAPRDYEQYF. DNA of the CDR3: TGTGCCAGCAGACCGACAGTTTCCGCTCCGAGGGACTACGAGCAGTACTTC. Drawing the rest from reference TRBV7-2 and TRBJ2-7, the complete variable domain is GAGVSQSPSNKVTEKGKDVELRCDPISGHTALYWYRQSLGQGLEFLIYFQGNSAPDKSGLPSDRFSAERTGGSVSTLTIQRTQQEDSAVYLCASRPTVSAPRDYEQYFGPGTRLTVT.

For the CDR3, the DNA is TGCGCCAGCAGGAGGGGGGACACCGGGGAGCTGTTTTTT. It codes for CASRRGDTGELFF. V and J are TRBV10-1 and TRBJ2-2; D is possibly TRBD1 or TRBD2 (6 bases each). This CDR3 is built from 13 residues. Between the trimmed V and J ends, which lost 6 bases and 3 bases, there was a span of 8 bases. Looked up from germline, CDR1 is WNHNN and CDR2 is SYGVQD (reference sequence).

CDR3: CASSPLSGFHEQYF. CDR3 in DNA: TGTGCCAGCAGCCCCTTATCGGGCTTCCACGAGCAGTACTTC. This rearrangement joins TRBV11-2 to TRBJ2-7; D is unresolved. Germline values: CDR1 SGHAT, CDR2 FQNNGV. The CDR3 consists of 14 residues. The V and J ends lost 5 bases and 5 bases respectively, with 16 bases between them.

A single count supports this clonotype. The chain links TRBV11-2 to TRBJ1-2; D is unclear. Germline loops: CDR1 SGHAT, CDR2 FQNNGV. The V end was cut by 0 bases, the J end by 8 bases, with 13 bases between. The CDR3 covers 14 residues. CDR3 sequence: CASSLDRTALGYTF. CDR3 nucleotide sequence: TGTGCCAGCAGCTTAGATCGGACGGCCCTCGGCTACACCTTC.

V is TRBV2 and J is TRBJ1-2, with D unclear. With 2 bases removed from V and 8 bases from J, the gap between germline ends came to 9 bases. CDR3 length: 12 residues. Germline V lookup: CDR1 SNHLY, CDR2 FYNNEI. The CDR3 here is CASSESGIGYTF. CDR3 sequence (DNA): TGTGCCAGCAGTGAATCGGGTATCGGCTACACCTTC.

As DNA, the CDR3 is TGTGCCAGCAGCCCGGCCAGGGGGAGATACGAGCAGTACTTC. It codes for CASSPARGRYEQYF. This sequence joins TRBV11-2 and TRBJ2-7; TRBD1 matches 7 bases. The CDR3 contains 14 residues. Germline V gene lookup returns CDR1 SGHAT and CDR2 FQNNGV. The trim removed 5 bases at V and 4 bases at J, leaving 8 bases unmatched.

CDR3 sequence (DNA): TGTGCCAGTAGTAGTGACAGGCAGATATGGGCCCAGCATTTT. It codes for CASSSDRQIWAQHF. This chain joins TRBV19 and TRBJ1-5, with TRBD1 as a possible D gene (6 bases). CDR1 is LNHDA and CDR2 is SQIVND in the germline V gene (reference sequence). CDR3 length equals 14 residues. Deletions cut 4 bases from V and 11 bases from J, with 18 bases between.

This clonotype was found a few times. The rearrangement links TRBV2 to TRBJ1-5; possible D gene TRBD1, 6 bases. Looked up from germline, CDR1 is SNHLY and CDR2 is FYNNEI. The V end lost 7 bases, the J end lost 7 bases, and 20 bases lay between the germline ends. The CDR3 contains 15 residues. The CDR3 DNA reads as TGTGCCAGCAACCGACAGGCGACGTCAGGACAGCCCCAGCATTTT. This codes for CASNRQATSGQPQHF.